The sequence of this T cell receptor (beta chain) was determined in a study of shared T cell receptors in the human thymus. This CDR3 contains 14 residues. V dropped 2 bases and J dropped 4; count of bases not matched to a gene: 2. Germline CDR1 is SGHDN and CDR2 is FVKESK. Sequencing was performed with immunoSEQ multiplex PCR; in TCRdb, only in-frame clones are kept and a portion is missing. The sample has about 500,000 clones, about 80% seen once. This sample also belongs to another study, concerning human thymus T cells. As that study records: Obtained as resections during corrective heart surgery, the thymus tissue was then studied.

This receptor was obtained from a boy under two years old with a congenital heart defect. Sequenced: thymocytes. The chain carries TRBV14 and TRBJ1-2; 9 nucleotides agree with TRBD1. The DNA of the CDR3 is TGTGCCAGCAGCCAAAACAGGGGGCCCTATGGCTACACCTTC. It specifies CASSQNRGPYGYTF.